Listed below are T cell receptor beta chains from one sample, sequenced in a study of blood T cells in healthy people across ages. Each CDR3 protein is one row after TCRdb ran MiXCR on the 5' RACE reads. The sample records roughly 800,000 distinct CDR3 sequences, roughly 64% being singletons. The specimen sequenced was blood. The receptor source for this set is a man aged 25-40 years in good health. Each CDR3 is given with its conserved first and last residue. D genes are given only for firm matches. A row's size may be missing; if present it is once, few, many or a size class.

cdr3_nt | cdr3_aa | cdr3_length | j_call | d_call | v_call | clone_size
TGTGCCAGCAGCCGGGACAGGGGTACCTACGAGCAGTACTTC | CASSRDRGTYEQYF | 14 | TRBJ2-7 | TRBD1 | TRBV2 | NA
TGTGCCAGCAGCTTAACAGGGATATGGAATGGCTACACCTTC | CASSLTGIWNGYTF | 14 | TRBJ1-2 | NA | TRBV7-2 | NA
TGTGCTAGTGGTTTAGCGGGGGCCTACAATGAGCAGTTCTTC | CASGLAGAYNEQFF | 14 | TRBJ2-1 | TRBD2 | TRBV12-5 | few
TGTGCCAGCAGTGGAGTAGGGACCCAGTACTTC | CASSGVGTQYF | 11 | TRBJ2-5 | NA | TRBV2 | few
TGTGCCAGCAGTGGAGGGGGTAGCTCCTACGAGCAGTACTTC | CASSGGGSSYEQYF | 14 | TRBJ2-7 | NA | TRBV6-1 | NA
TGTGCCAGCAGTGCCGGCGGGAGGGCCTATTGGGACGAGCAGTACTTC | CASSAGGRAYWDEQYF | 16 | TRBJ2-7 | TRBD2 | TRBV12-3/TRBV12-4 | NA
TGTGCCAGCAGGCAAGCCTCCTACAATGAGCAGTTCTTC | CASRQASYNEQFF | 13 | TRBJ2-1 | NA | TRBV6-2/TRBV6-3 | many
TGTGCCAGCAGCCAACGACCCGAAGTGACCCAGTACTTC | CASSQRPEVTQYF | 13 | TRBJ2-5 | NA | TRBV3-1 | NA
TGCAGTGCGGCGGGACAGGGGGACACCGGGGAGCTGTTTTTT | CSAAGQGDTGELFF | 14 | TRBJ2-2 | TRBD1 | TRBV20-1 | NA
TGTGCCAGCAGCACGCGTGCCGGCGAACCCAGCTCCTACAATGAGCAGTTCTTC | CASSTRAGEPSSYNEQFF | 18 | TRBJ2-1 | NA | TRBV7-9 | few
TGTGCCAGCAGCCAAGCGCGCCAGGGTAACTACGAGCAGTACTTC | CASSQARQGNYEQYF | 15 | TRBJ2-7 | NA | TRBV14 | NA
TGTGCCAGCAGCTATGAGGGACTAGCGGATGAGCAGTTCTTC | CASSYEGLADEQFF | 14 | TRBJ2-1 | TRBD2 | TRBV3-1 | NA
TGTGCCAGCACCGGCAGGCGCTCAGATACGCAGTATTTT | CASTGRRSDTQYF | 13 | TRBJ2-3 | NA | TRBV12-3/TRBV12-4 | NA
TGCAGCGTTGAAGCCCGGACAGGTGTTAACTATGGCTACACCTTC | CSVEARTGVNYGYTF | 15 | TRBJ1-2 | TRBD1 | TRBV29-1 | few
TGTGCCAGCAGCCAAGTTGTCTATGAGCAGTTCTTC | CASSQVVYEQFF | 12 | TRBJ2-1 | NA | TRBV3-1 | NA
TGCGCCAGCCGGAGACAGGAGCAAGAGACCCAGTACTTC | CASRRQEQETQYF | 13 | TRBJ2-5 | NA | TRBV5-1 | NA
TGCAGTGCTAGGGGGCGGGGCTACGAGCAGTACTTC | CSARGRGYEQYF | 12 | TRBJ2-7 | NA | TRBV20-1 | NA
TGCAGTGAGGTTTCGGCGGGAGGGGGAGATACGCAGTATTTT | CSEVSAGGGDTQYF | 14 | TRBJ2-3 | TRBD2 | TRBV20-1 | NA
TGCAGCGTTGAAGAGACCCCCGGGGAGCAGTTCTTC | CSVEETPGEQFF | 12 | TRBJ2-1 | NA | TRBV29-1 | NA
TGCGCCAGCAGCCCTGGGATTAGCAATCAGCCCCAGCATTTT | CASSPGISNQPQHF | 14 | TRBJ1-5 | NA | TRBV5-1 | NA
TGCAGTGCTCAGGGTGACTACACTGAAGCTTTCTTT | CSAQGDYTEAFF | 12 | TRBJ1-1 | NA | TRBV20-1 | few
TGCGCCAGCAGCTTTTCGTATGGGACAGGCGACGGCAATGAGCAGTTCTTC | CASSFSYGTGDGNEQFF | 17 | TRBJ2-1 | TRBD1 | TRBV5-1 | NA
TGCAGTGCCTCCGTCCAAGCAGGGGGTAAAGCTTTCTTT | CSASVQAGGKAFF | 13 | TRBJ1-1 | TRBD1 | TRBV20-1 | NA
TGCAGTGCTAGATCAGCTGCCGCACGGACAGACTCCTACGAGCAGTACTTC | CSARSAAARTDSYEQYF | 17 | TRBJ2-7 | NA | TRBV20-1 | few
TGCAGTGCTAGCCCCGGGGCTCAAGAGACCCAGTACTTC | CSASPGAQETQYF | 13 | TRBJ2-5 | NA | TRBV20-1 | few
TGTGCCAGCAGACAGACAGGGGGCGAGGAAAAACTGTTTTTT | CASRQTGGEEKLFF | 14 | TRBJ1-4 | TRBD1 | TRBV5-6 | few
TGTGCCAGCAGCCAAGAAGGGGGATTCTATGGCTACACCTTC | CASSQEGGFYGYTF | 14 | TRBJ1-2 | NA | TRBV14 | NA
TGTGCCAGCAGTTACTCGACCGCGATTGGGGAAAAACTGTTTTTT | CASSYSTAIGEKLFF | 15 | TRBJ1-4 | NA | TRBV6-7 | few
TGCAGCGTTACGGGGCTTGAAGAGACCCAGTACTTC | CSVTGLEETQYF | 12 | TRBJ2-5 | NA | TRBV29-1 | NA
TGTGCCAGCAGCTCCCAACAGTCCTACGAGCAGTACTTC | CASSSQQSYEQYF | 13 | TRBJ2-7 | NA | TRBV7-2 | NA
TGCAGTGCGGGACTAGCGGGGGGATACGAGGGGGAGCAGTACTTC | CSAGLAGGYEGEQYF | 15 | TRBJ2-7 | TRBD2 | TRBV20-1 | NA
TGCAGCGTTAGGAGCGGTTCCTACAGTGAGCAGTTCTTC | CSVRSGSYSEQFF | 13 | TRBJ2-1 | NA | TRBV29-1 | NA
TGCAGTGCTAGAGGGGGCGCCTACGAGCAGTACTTC | CSARGGAYEQYF | 12 | TRBJ2-7 | NA | TRBV20-1 | NA
TGTGCCAGCAGTACGACAGGCGAAGGTTTCTACACCTTC | CASSTTGEGFYTF | 13 | TRBJ1-2 | NA | TRBV2 | NA
TGCAGCGTTGTACCAACAAGCTCCTACAATGAGCAGTTCTTC | CSVVPTSSYNEQFF | 14 | TRBJ2-1 | NA | TRBV29-1 | NA
TGCGCCAGCAGCCAAGAACTAAACTATGGCTACACCTTC | CASSQELNYGYTF | 13 | TRBJ1-2 | NA | TRBV4-1 | NA
TGTGCCATCAAAGGCAGTACCTCCTATGGCTACACCTTC | CAIKGSTSYGYTF | 13 | TRBJ1-2 | NA | TRBV10-3 | NA
TGTGCCAGCAGCCAAGTCGGCTCTCTTCCGGGCTACAATTCACCCCTCCACTTT | CASSQVGSLPGYNSPLHF | 18 | TRBJ1-6 | NA | TRBV4-2 | NA
TGTGCCAGCAGCCCAGCCCTTACAGGGAGTACCTACGAGCAGTACTTC | CASSPALTGSTYEQYF | 16 | TRBJ2-7 | NA | TRBV7-8 | once
TGTGCCATCAGTGAGTCCGGGCGCTTCACAGATACGCAGTATTTT | CAISESGRFTDTQYF | 15 | TRBJ2-3 | NA | TRBV10-3 | NA
TGCAGCGTGGCTCCGACGGGTGGCGCGACCCAGTACTTC | CSVAPTGGATQYF | 13 | TRBJ2-5 | NA | TRBV29-1 | few
TGTGCCACAGCAAGACGGAGCAGGGGGGGGACCCAGTACTTC | CATARRSRGGTQYF | 14 | TRBJ2-5 | NA | TRBV12-3/TRBV12-4 | NA
TGTGCCAGCACCACACGCAGGGGTCGTGATCAGCCCCAGCATTTT | CASTTRRGRDQPQHF | 15 | TRBJ1-5 | NA | TRBV2 | once
TGTGCCAGCAGCAAATGGATGAGGGGGCCAGATACGCAGTATTTT | CASSKWMRGPDTQYF | 15 | TRBJ2-3 | NA | TRBV21-1 | NA
TGTGCCAGCAGTGATGACAGGGAAGGAACTGGGGCCAACGTCCTGACTTTC | CASSDDREGTGANVLTF | 17 | TRBJ2-6 | TRBD1 | TRBV7-9 | NA
TGTGCCAGCAGCCGTAAAGGGACAGGGTTCTCGCAAAACATTCAGTACTTC | CASSRKGTGFSQNIQYF | 17 | TRBJ2-4 | TRBD1 | TRBV7-8 | NA
TGTGCCAGCAGTGACACTAGCGGTTTGTCCTACAATGAGCAGTTCTTC | CASSDTSGLSYNEQFF | 16 | TRBJ2-1 | TRBD2 | TRBV6-6 | NA
TGCGCCAGCAGCCTAAGCGGGGGGGCATCTGAGCAGTTCTTC | CASSLSGGASEQFF | 14 | TRBJ2-1 | TRBD2 | TRBV5-1 | NA
TGCAGTGCGGCGGGGAAAAACATTCAGTACTTC | CSAAGKNIQYF | 11 | TRBJ2-4 | NA | TRBV20-1 | few
TGTGCCAGCAGTGTATGGGGGGGCCTATTCCACGAGCAGTACTTC | CASSVWGGLFHEQYF | 15 | TRBJ2-7 | NA | TRBV25-1 | NA
TGCAGCGTTGAGAAACTAAGGGGCTCCTACGAGCAGTACTTC | CSVEKLRGSYEQYF | 14 | TRBJ2-7 | NA | TRBV29-1 | few
TGTGCCAGCAGCTTCAGGTCTAACTATGGCTACACCTTC | CASSFRSNYGYTF | 13 | TRBJ1-2 | NA | TRBV7-2 | few
TGCGCCAGCAGCCAAGAGCGAGTTGGACTAGATATCTCCTACGAGCAGTACTTC | CASSQERVGLDISYEQYF | 18 | TRBJ2-7 | TRBD2 | TRBV4-1 | NA
TGTGCCTGCCACCGGGGGGGGATCCAAGAGACCCAGTACTTC | CACHRGGIQETQYF | 14 | TRBJ2-5 | TRBD2 | TRBV2 | few
TGTGCCAGCAGCCAAGATTCTGGCCCCTACAATGAGCAGTTCTTC | CASSQDSGPYNEQFF | 15 | TRBJ2-1 | NA | TRBV7-3 | few
TGCAGCGCCGGACAGATACAAGAGACCCAGTACTTC | CSAGQIQETQYF | 12 | TRBJ2-5 | NA | TRBV29-1 | NA
TGTGCCAGCAGCTTTAACGGTCTCCAAGAGACCCAGTACTTC | CASSFNGLQETQYF | 14 | TRBJ2-5 | NA | TRBV7-2 | NA
TGTGCCAGCAGCTTAGCTCAGGGGCGGTCTGACTACGAGCAGTACTTC | CASSLAQGRSDYEQYF | 16 | TRBJ2-7 | NA | TRBV7-2 | few
TGCAGCGTTGGAAGTCTAGCGGGATCCCATGAGCAGTTCTTC | CSVGSLAGSHEQFF | 14 | TRBJ2-1 | TRBD2 | TRBV29-1 | NA